The 32 T cell receptor beta chains in this list originate from one sample, sequenced in a study of blood T cell repertoires in COVID-19. Libraries were prepared by immunoSEQ multiplex PCR; TCRdb keeps only in-frame clonotypes and omits some of them. The sample yields about 200,000 clones, 85% seen once. The material sequenced was PBMCs or T cells enriched from blood (not recorded which). These TCRs come from a man aged 35-49 years who had recovered from COVID-19.

V is TRBV11-3 and J is TRBJ1-6, with D tentatively TRBD1 (5 bases). CDR3 size: 14 residues. The germline V and J ends were trimmed by 3 bases and 6 bases, with 9 bases remaining between them. CDR1 SGHNT and CDR2 YENEEA come from the germline V gene. The CDR3 nucleotides are TGTGCCAGCAGCTTTGGCGGGGCTAATTCACCCCTCCACTTT. It yields the protein CASSFGGANSPLHF.

The rearrangement links TRBV3-1 (or the pseudogene TRBV3-2) to TRBJ2-1; 7 bases are a match to TRBD2. The CDR3 runs to 16 residues. CDR1 is LGHDT, CDR2 YNNKEL, per germline (reference sequence). The trim removed 5 bases at V and 6 bases at J, leaving 13 bases unmatched. The CDR3 DNA follows: TGTGCCAGCAGCTTGGATGGGAGGGCCCGTTCCAATGAGCAGTTCTTC. This codes for CASSLDGRARSNEQFF.

The rearrangement links TRBV5-1 to TRBJ1-6, with 7 positions matching TRBD1. Germline values: CDR1 SGHRS, CDR2 YFSETQ. With V trimmed by 0 bases and J by 7 bases, 4 bases remained unmatched. The CDR3 is 15 amino acids. The CDR3: CASSLDPGGNSPLHF. The CDR3 DNA reads TGCGCCAGCAGCTTGGATCCAGGGGGGAATTCACCCCTCCACTTT.

The chain couples TRBV6-6 to TRBJ1-5; the D gene is possibly TRBD1 (6 bases). The CDR3 is 15 residues long. V gave up 0 bases and J gave up 3 bases, with 9 bases separating them. Germline V gene data show CDR1 as MNHNY and CDR2 as SVGAGI (reference sequence). CDR3 coding DNA: TGTGCCAGCAGTTACTCGGACAGTGTCAATCAGCCCCAGCATTTT. Translating gives CASSYSDSVNQPQHF.

V and J are TRBV4-3 and TRBJ2-2; D gene uncertain. Germline V gene sequence: CDR1 LGHNA, CDR2 YSLEER. This CDR3 is built from 14 residues. Trimming shortened V by 0 bases and J by 8 bases, and 10 bases separated the two germline ends. The CDR3 loop is CASSQDNLIGELFF. DNA of the CDR3: TGCGCCAGCAGCCAAGATAATTTAATTGGGGAGCTGTTTTTT.

The CDR3 nucleotides read TGTGCCAGCACCCCTCCTACTAACTATGGCTACACCTTC. Translated: CASTPPTNYGYTF. The chain is built from TRBV28 and TRBJ1-2, with D unclear. The CDR3 is 13 residues long. Trimming removed 7 bases from V and 0 bases from J, with 9 bases in between. In germline, CDR1 is MDHEN, CDR2 SYDVKM.

The rearrangement joins TRBV7-3 to TRBJ2-3, with D perhaps matching TRBD2 (5 bases). CDR3 size: 14 residues. Germline V lookup: CDR1 SGHTA, CDR2 FQGTGA. The V gene lost 0 bases and the J gene lost 3 bases, with 7 bases spanning the gap. The CDR3 loop reads CASSLTSGTDTQYF. For the CDR3, the DNA is TGTGCCAGCAGCTTAACGTCGGGGACAGATACGCAGTATTTT. Filled out from reference TRBV7-3 and TRBJ2-3, the complete variable domain reads GAGVSQTPSNKVTEKGKYVELRCDPISGHTALYWYRQSLGQGPEFLIYFQGTGAADDSGLPNDRFFAVRPEGSVSTLKIQRTERGDSAVYLCASSLTSGTDTQYFGPGTRLTVL.

V and J are TRBV6-6 and TRBJ2-2, with TRBD2 matching 15 bases. The CDR3 runs 18 residues. The V gene's germline CDR1 is MNHNY and CDR2 SVGAGI (reference sequence). V lost 5 bases, J lost 4 bases, and 8 bases stayed unmatched. CDR3 coding DNA: TGTGCCAGCAGTCTCGGACTAGCGGGAGGGCCCGGCACCGGGGAGCTGTTTTTT. This encodes CASSLGLAGGPGTGELFF.

A word on this clone: One end of the junction fails to match germline, which may point to a read error. The rearrangement uses TRBV4-1 and TRBJ2-1; tentative D call: TRBD2 (6 bases). CDR3 length: 13 residues. Germline V gene sequence: CDR1 MGHRA, CDR2 YSYEKL. CDR3 protein: CASSQVGIRERFF. CDR3 nucleotides: TGCGCCAGCAGCCAAGTCGGGATCCGGGAGCGGTTCTTC.

The gene calls are TRBV30 and TRBJ2-6; no firm D call. CDR3 length equals 13 residues. Germline CDR1 and CDR2: GTSNPN and SVGIG (reference sequence). Trimming shortened V by 3 bases and J by 2 bases, and 5 bases separated the two germline ends. The CDR3 sequence: CAWSFPGANVLTF. The CDR3, as DNA: TGTGCCTGGAGCTTCCCTGGGGCCAACGTCCTGACTTTC.

The rearrangement joins TRBV27 to TRBJ1-2, with TRBD1 as a possible D gene (6 bases). The CDR3 runs 14 residues. The ends were cut back, 0 bases at V and 4 bases at J, with 9 bases in the middle. CDR1 and CDR2 (germline): MNHEY, SMNVEV (reference sequence). The CDR3 is CASSLSGTSYGYTF. Here the CDR3 DNA reads TGTGCCAGCAGTTTATCCGGGACAAGCTATGGCTACACCTTC.

In nucleotides, the CDR3 is TGTGCCAGCGCGGCAGGGGGCCTAACTGAAGCTTTCTTT. Translating it yields CASAAGGLTEAFF. The V gene is TRBV6-4, the J gene TRBJ1-1, with 8 bases that match TRBD1. The V and J ends lost 8 bases and 5 bases, in that order; junction bases with no gene match: 7. CDR1 and CDR2 (germline): MRHNA, SNTAGT. This CDR3 is built from 13 residues.

This clone appeared a few times. The chain couples TRBV27 to TRBJ1-5; a possible D gene is TRBD1 (5 bases). V lost 5 bases and J 0 bases, leaving 8 bases between the germline ends. Looked up from germline, CDR1 is MNHEY and CDR2 is SMNVEV (reference sequence). CDR3 size: 14 residues. The DNA of the CDR3 is TGTGCCAGCAGTCCGGGACTTAGCAATCAGCCCCAGCATTTT. Translated, it gives CASSPGLSNQPQHF.

The chain's CDR3 is CASSIDGNTEAFF. In DNA, the CDR3 is TGTGCCAGTAGTATAGACGGGAACACTGAAGCTTTCTTT. This chain connects TRBV19 to TRBJ1-1, with unresolved D. Per germline, CDR1 LNHDA and CDR2 SQIVND (reference sequence). The germline V and J ends were trimmed by 0 bases and 1 base, with 3 bases remaining between them. The CDR3 length is 13 residues.

The chain employs TRBV14 and TRBJ1-6, with 7 bases matching TRBD1. The CDR3 runs 14 residues. Unmatched junction bases numbered 1, after V lost 4 bases and J lost 4 bases. Germline values: CDR1 SGHDN, CDR2 FVKESK. CDR3 sequence reads: CASSPGGYNSPLHF. The CDR3 DNA follows: TGTGCCAGCAGCCCAGGGGGATATAATTCACCCCTCCACTTT.

V and J are TRBV7-9 and TRBJ2-7, with TRBD2 matching 14 bases. Germline lookup yields CDR1 SEHNR and CDR2 FQNEAQ (reference sequence). V was clipped by 5 bases and J by 7 bases; unmatched bases: 10. The CDR3 is 16 amino acids. Here the CDR3 reads CASSPLGLAGVGEQYF. The DNA of the CDR3 is TGTGCCAGCAGCCCCTTGGGACTAGCGGGAGTTGGTGAGCAGTACTTC.

The gene calls are TRBV5-1 and TRBJ2-5; 13 bases fit TRBD2. With V trimmed by 4 bases and J by 0 bases, 9 bases remained unmatched. This CDR3 comprises 18 residues. From germline, CDR1 is SGHRS and CDR2 YFSETQ. The CDR3 DNA sequence: TGCGCCAGCAGCGGAACGGGACTAGCGGGAATGTACCAAGAGACCCAGTACTTC. This sequence encodes CASSGTGLAGMYQETQYF. Using reference TRBV5-1 and TRBJ2-5 for the parts outside the CDR3, the full variable domain is KAGVTQTPRYLIKTRGQQVTLSCSPISGHRSVSWYQQTPGQGLQFLFEYFSETQRNKGNFPGRFSGRQFSNSRSEMNVSTLELGDSALYLCASSGTGLAGMYQETQYFGPGTRLLVL.

This clone was counted only a few times. V gene TRBV4-1 combines with J gene TRBJ1-1; no firm D call. V lost 4 bases, J lost 3 bases, and 18 bases lay in between. The CDR3 contains 16 residues. Germline values: CDR1 MGHRA, CDR2 YSYEKL. The CDR3 nucleotides are TGCGCCAGCAGCCGTCGGGGTCCGGTCATGGACACTGAAGCTTTCTTT. It codes for CASSRRGPVMDTEAFF.

The chain has TRBV27 and TRBJ2-1, with TRBD2 matching over 10 bases. CDR1 and CDR2 from the germline V gene are MNHEY and SMNVEV (reference sequence). This CDR3 region has 15 residues. The trim removed 5 bases at V and 4 bases at J, leaving 5 bases unmatched. CDR3 sequence (DNA): TGTGCCAGCAGTCCCGGGACTAGCGTTTACAATGAGCAGTTCTTC. Residues: CASSPGTSVYNEQFF.

A note on this clone: A read error is the likely source, as a far larger clone sits one nucleotide away. This sample includes further DNA sequences coding for the same CDR3. The chain uses TRBV7-3 and TRBJ1-1, with a possible D match to TRBD1 (6 bases). The CDR3 covers 13 residues. Germline V gene sequence: CDR1 SGHTA, CDR2 FQGTGA. V lost 0 bases and J 5 bases, leaving 7 bases between the germline ends. CDR3 sequence reads: CASSLTRGTEAFF. CDR3 nucleotides: TGTGCCAGCAGCTTAACGAGGGGGACTGAAGCTTTCTTT.

This chain joins TRBV11-3 and TRBJ1-1, with TRBD1 identical over 10 bases. V lost 11 bases, J lost 5 bases, and 23 bases stayed unmatched. The germline CDR1 and CDR2 sequences are SGHNT and YENEEA. The CDR3 length is 18 residues. The CDR3 spells CAWHLGQGLVGYQTEAFF. CDR3 coding DNA: TGTGCCTGGCATTTGGGACAGGGGTTAGTAGGGTATCAGACTGAAGCTTTCTTT.

CDR3 amino acids: CASRPSGPGMGEQFF. The CDR3, as DNA: TGTGCCAGCAGGCCTTCCGGGCCGGGGATGGGTGAGCAGTTCTTC. V is TRBV6-2 or TRBV6-3 and J is TRBJ2-1; D perhaps matches TRBD2 (5 bases). In germline, CDR1 is MNHEY, CDR2 SVGEGT. The CDR3 covers 15 residues. With 6 bases removed from V and 9 bases from J, the gap between germline ends came to 21 bases.

This clone has a handful of counts. This sequence joins TRBV2 and TRBJ2-7; a possible D gene is TRBD1 (5 bases). CDR3 length: 14 amino acids. Germline V gives CDR1 SNHLY, CDR2 FYNNEI. V was trimmed by 6 bases and J by 1 base, leaving 13 bases between them. The CDR3 DNA sequence: TGTGCCAGCAGGGCAACAGGAAATTCCTACGAGCAGTACTTC. Translation gives CASRATGNSYEQYF.

This chain connects TRBV19 to TRBJ2-3; 9 positions match TRBD2. The CDR3 runs 18 residues. Germline CDR1 LNHDA, CDR2 SQIVND (reference sequence). V shed 4 bases, J shed 1 base, and the junction held 12 bases outside the gene matches. The CDR3 sequence is CASSNSGRRSLGTDTQYF. CDR3 sequence (DNA): TGTGCCAGTAGTAACAGCGGGAGGAGGAGCTTGGGCACAGATACGCAGTATTTT.

Note on this clone: Relative to the germline gene, one junction end is altered; a read error may explain this. The chain has TRBV3-1 (or the pseudogene TRBV3-2) and TRBJ1-5; perhaps TRBD1 as D (5 bases). Germline CDR1 LGHDT, CDR2 YNNKEL (reference sequence). This CDR3 has 14 residues. CDR3 region: CASSQGWGNQPQHF. The CDR3 DNA reads TGTGCCAGCAGCCAAGGGTGGGGCAACCAGCCCCAGCATTTT.

The chain links TRBV21-1 to TRBJ2-2; no DNA check was done on the table's D call, TRBD2. TRBV21-1 is listed as a pseudogene. The CDR3 extends over 17 amino acids. The DNA for the CDR3 is TGTGCCAGCAGCAACACTCTTAGCGGGAGTGGTACCGGGGAGCTGTTTTTT. The encoded protein is CASSNTLSGSGTGELFF.

This clone was counted once. V usage is TRBV4-2 and J usage is TRBJ2-2, with 12 bases fitting TRBD2. This CDR3 has 16 amino acids. Trimming at V came to 6 bases and at J to 6 bases, leaving 8 bases not matched to a gene. Germline V lookup: CDR1 LGHNA, CDR2 YNFKEQ. This chain's CDR3 is CASSRLAGVLAGELFF. In nucleotides, the CDR3 is TGTGCCAGCAGTCGACTAGCGGGAGTGCTTGCCGGGGAGCTGTTTTTT.

The J gene is TRBJ2-7, the V gene TRBV2; 14 bases line up with TRBD2. The CDR3 sequence is 16 residues long. CDR1 is SNHLY, CDR2 FYNNEI, per germline. The ends lost 11 bases at V and 3 bases at J; junction bases unmatched: 12. The CDR3 nucleotides are TGTGCCTGGCAGCGTTGGACTAGCGGGAGGAGCTACGAGCAGTACTTC. Translating gives CAWQRWTSGRSYEQYF.

This clone was observed a handful of times. The V call is TRBV6-2 or TRBV6-3, the J call TRBJ1-1, with 10 nucleotides matching TRBD1. The length of the CDR3 is 18 residues. Germline V lookup: CDR1 MNHEY, CDR2 SVGEGT. V shed 0 bases, J shed 1 base, and the junction held 8 bases outside the gene matches. The CDR3, as DNA: TGTGCCAGCAGTTACTCACATGCGGACAGGGGGACGAACACTGAAGCTTTCTTT. This translates into CASSYSHADRGTNTEAFF.

This chain connects TRBV29-1 to TRBJ2-4; tentatively, D is TRBD1 (5 bases). In germline, CDR1 is SQVTM, CDR2 ANQGSEA. V gave up 7 bases and J gave up 7 bases, with 11 bases separating them. The CDR3 runs to 11 residues. The chain's CDR3 is CSAQDMNIQYF. DNA for the CDR3: TGCAGCGCCCAGGACATGAACATTCAGTACTTC.

This clone was seen repeatedly, ten times or more. The chain uses TRBV30 and TRBJ2-2; 13 nucleotides agree with TRBD2. With 0 bases clipped from V and 6 bases from J, the junction kept 1 base outside the gene matches. The CDR3 is made up of 15 amino acids. The germline V gene encodes CDR1 GTSNPN and CDR2 SVGIG (reference sequence). CDR3: CAWSVLAGGPGELFF. The CDR3 DNA reads TGTGCCTGGAGTGTACTAGCGGGAGGGCCCGGGGAGCTGTTTTTT.

The chain uses TRBV3-1 (or the pseudogene TRBV3-2) and TRBJ2-2; 8 bases are a match to TRBD1. The CDR3 is 18 residues long. V gave up 0 bases and J gave up 4 bases; unmatched junction bases: 10. CDR1 is LGHDT, CDR2 YNNKEL, per germline (reference sequence). CDR3 sequence (DNA): TGTGCCAGCAGCCAAGAAATGAAGACAGGGGCGGTCACCGGGGAGCTGTTTTTT. This gives the protein CASSQEMKTGAVTGELFF.